This passage covers 16 T cell receptor beta chains from one sample sequenced in a study of tumor-infiltrating lymphocytes in oesophageal squamous cell carcinoma. TCRdb reanalysed the PCR reads using MiXCR and keeps one entry per CDR3 protein. The sample has fewer than 25,000 distinct CDR3 sequences; approximately 37% are singletons. Sequenced material: esophageal tumor tissue. All receptors come from a female donor with esophageal squamous cell carcinoma.

The gene calls are TRBV30 and TRBJ2-7; D is uncertain. The germline V and J ends were trimmed by 0 bases and 7 bases, with 19 bases remaining between them. Germline loops: CDR1 GTSNPN, CDR2 SVGIG (reference sequence). The CDR3 is 15 residues long. DNA of the CDR3: TGTGCCTGGAGTGTATCCGGCGGCTCTTCACGAGAGCAGTACTTC. Its protein is CAWSVSGGSSREQYF.

As regards this clonotype: Without the conserved terminal phenylalanine or tryptophan, this CDR3 likely stems from a read error. The DNA is left out, because the CDR3 cannot be placed on it with certainty; the CDR3 is given as TCRdb lists it. The J gene is TRBJ2-7, the V gene TRBV6-6; TRBD1 was called by the table and not checked on the DNA. Germline CDR1 and CDR2: MNHNY and SVGAGI (reference sequence). The CDR3 spans 15 amino acids, including both terminal residues. This CDR3 reads CASRRDHLGGYTFGS.

This clonotype was counted only a few times. The CDR3 ends on some other residue instead of the conserved phenylalanine or tryptophan, so this is likely a read error. The DNA is left out, because the CDR3 cannot be placed on it with certainty; the CDR3 is given as TCRdb lists it. The CDR3 sequence: CALLVGNYGYTFGS. The chain links TRBV28 to TRBJ2-7; the D call TRBD2 from the table was never checked on the DNA. The CDR3 is made up of 14 amino acids, end residues included. CDR1 MDHEN and CDR2 SYDVKM come from the germline V gene.

This clonotype was observed a few times. This chain connects TRBV15 to TRBJ2-7; 8 bases line up with TRBD1. Germline loops: CDR1 LNHNV, CDR2 YYDKDF (reference sequence). V lost 4 bases, J lost 5 bases, and 7 bases stayed unmatched. The CDR3 is 14 residues long. The DNA for the CDR3 is TGTGCCACCAGCACCGCTCTCAGGGGGCACGAGCAGTACTTC. Its translation is CATSTALRGHEQYF.

The rearrangement joins TRBV7-6 to TRBJ1-1; 7 nucleotides line up with TRBD1. Looked up from germline, CDR1 is SGHVS and CDR2 is FNYEAQ. The ends lost 5 bases at V and 5 bases at J; junction bases unmatched: 11. The CDR3 spans 15 residues. The CDR3, as DNA: TGTGCCAGCAGCCCATACACCGGGACAGTAACTGAAGCTTTCTTT. Translation gives CASSPYTGTVTEAFF.

This clonotype came up many times. One end of the junction does not line up with germline, which may come from a read error. This chain connects TRBV11-2 to TRBJ1-1, with 7 bases identical to TRBD1. Germline CDR1 SGHAT, CDR2 FQNNGV. The CDR3 has 14 amino acids. The CDR3: CASSLDREGPEAFF. The CDR3 coding sequence is TGTGCCAGCAGCCTAGACAGGGAGGGCCCTGAAGCTTTCTTT.

This clonotype was recorded many times. The gene calls are TRBV18 and TRBJ1-2; TRBD1 agrees at 8 bases. CDR3 length equals 13 residues. J gave up 6 bases and V 3 bases, and 3 bases lay outside the gene matches. Germline V gene lookup returns CDR1 KGHSH and CDR2 LQKENI. This chain's CDR3 is CASSPDREDGYTF. The CDR3 region has the DNA TGTGCCAGCTCACCGGACAGGGAAGATGGCTACACCTTC.

This clonotype showed up many times. This chain links TRBV19 with TRBJ2-5; 8 bases map to TRBD1. The CDR3 extends over 17 amino acids. J gave up 5 bases and V 5 bases, and 16 bases lay outside the gene matches. The germline V gene has CDR1 LNHDA and CDR2 SQIVND (reference sequence). The CDR3 DNA reads TGTGCCAGTAGTCTCCACCGACAGGGGTATGTATGGGAGACCCAGTACTTC. It is translated as CASSLHRQGYVWETQYF.

The sample holds many counts of this clonotype. This rearrangement joins TRBV28 to TRBJ1-4, with D possibly being TRBD1 (5 bases). CDR1 is MDHEN and CDR2 is SYDVKM in the germline V gene. Trimming shortened V by 5 bases and J by 6 bases, and 13 bases separated the two germline ends. CDR3 size: 14 residues. CDR3 sequence reads: CASSITGVDEKLFF. The CDR3 region has the DNA TGTGCCAGCAGTATTACAGGAGTGGATGAAAAACTGTTTTTT.

This clonotype came up a few times. This is likely a read error, given that the CDR3 carries no conserved phenylalanine or tryptophan at its end. The DNA is omitted, as the CDR3 cannot be located on it reliably, and the CDR3 follows TCRdb's listing. The rearrangement joins TRBV7-2 to TRBJ1-1; TRBD1, as called in the table, went unchecked against the DNA. Germline V gives CDR1 SGHTA, CDR2 FQGNSA. With termini counted, the CDR3 has 20 amino acids. This chain's CDR3 is CASSLIPTTSGPKTFSTSAP.

The chain combines TRBV4-1 with TRBJ2-7; possible D gene TRBD1, 5 bases. The length of the CDR3 is 18 residues. Germline V gene lookup returns CDR1 MGHRA and CDR2 YSYEKL. Trimming cost V 0 bases and J 0 bases, with 18 bases left between them. The CDR3 DNA reads TGCGCCAGCAGCCAAGATGCCGAAAGGACACAGATCTCCTACGAGCAGTACTTC. Amino acid sequence: CASSQDAERTQISYEQYF.

The chain employs TRBV19 and TRBJ1-1; TRBD1 might be the D (5 bases). CDR1 and CDR2 (germline): LNHDA, SQIVND (reference sequence). This CDR3 has 15 residues. V was trimmed by 7 bases and J by 0 bases, leaving 15 bases between them. In DNA form, the CDR3 reads TGTGCCAGTATAGGCCAGGGAGCTATGAACACTGAAGCTTTCTTT. Amino acid sequence: CASIGQGAMNTEAFF.

This clonotype has only one observation. V gene TRBV7-2 combines with J gene TRBJ1-1; D uncertain. CDR1 is SGHTA and CDR2 is FQGNSA in the germline V gene. This CDR3 region has 13 residues. The V end was cut by 1 base, the J end by 9 bases, with 12 bases between. In nucleotides, the CDR3 is TGTGCCAGCAGCTTAGAACAGACGAGAAAAGCTTTCTTT. Translating it yields CASSLEQTRKAFF.

The sample holds many counts of this clonotype. The chain is built from TRBV28 and TRBJ2-5; TRBD2 aligns across 9 bases. The CDR3 has 14 residues. V shed 5 bases, J shed 11 bases, and the junction held 12 bases outside the gene matches. Per the germline V gene, CDR1 is MDHEN and CDR2 is SYDVKM. Here the CDR3 reads CASSRSGSGDEQYF. The CDR3, as DNA: TGTGCCAGCAGTCGTAGCGGGAGTGGGGATGAGCAGTACTTC.

This clonotype was detected a few times. V is TRBV4-1 and J is TRBJ2-5; 10 nucleotides line up with TRBD1. Judging by the DNA end, TRBJ2-1 fits better; the J call may be wrong. Germline lookup yields CDR1 MGHRA and CDR2 YSYEKL. This CDR3 contains 16 residues. CDR3 bases: TGCGCCAGCAGCCATTCCGGGACAGGGGCGTTGAATGAGCAGTTCTTC. Amino acids: CASSHSGTGALNEQFF.

Remarks on this clonotype: Lacking the conserved final phenylalanine or tryptophan, this CDR3 likely reflects a read error. The limits of the CDR3 on the DNA are not certain, so only TCRdb's listed CDR3 is given. The chain carries TRBV7-3 and TRBJ2-4; the tabulated D call, TRBD1, remains unverified against the DNA. The germline gives CDR1 SGHTA, CDR2 FQGTGA. The CDR3 has 11 amino acids, counting both end residues. Here the CDR3 reads CASSLKGTAGS.